This T cell receptor (beta chain) appears in the sequencing data of a study of OX40 agonist ivuxolimab in advanced cancers. Study-wide background: Every 2 weeks, ivuxolimab was infused into the patients intravenously at between 0.01 and 10 mg/kg. Patients receiving dose escalation had hepatocellular carcinoma, melanoma, renal cell or head and neck cancer.

Study-wide findings and caveats: The investigators did not determine what antigen specificity the expanded peripheral T cells had.

As for this clone: Its antigen is unknown.

The assay was immunoSEQ multiplex PCR, and TCRdb's table has in-frame clones only and misses some. The table includes around 38,000 clones, around 92% detected once. The V gene's germline CDR1 is MDHEN and CDR2 SYDVKM. The CDR3 length is 15 residues. Trimming at V came to 3 bases and at J to 5 bases, leaving 7 bases not matched to a gene. V and J are TRBV28 and TRBJ1-5, with TRBD1 matching over 7 bases. This clonotype was sampled from an adult with an advanced solid tumor such as melanoma, head and neck, liver or kidney cancer. Here the sequenced sample was CD4+ or CD8+ T cells sorted from blood, taken in a trial of the OX40 agonist ivuxolimab. CDR3 residues: CASSFSYRGDQPQHF. In nucleotides, the CDR3 is TGTGCCAGCAGTTTCAGTTACAGGGGAGATCAGCCCCAGCATTTT.